Below are 31 T cell receptor beta chains sequenced from a single sample in a study of blood T cell repertoires in COVID-19. Using immunoSEQ multiplex PCR, the repertoire was profiled, and TCRdb retains in-frame clones only, with some absent. This sample carries approximately 44,000 clones, approximately 89% of them seen once, and the ten largest clones take around 30%. The sequencing sample was made of peripheral blood. The receptors derive from a woman of 80 years or more with acute or convalescent COVID-19.

The rearrangement uses TRBV15 and TRBJ1-2; 8 nucleotides match TRBD1. V shed 5 bases, J shed 7 bases, and the junction held 12 bases outside the gene matches. The CDR3 length is 15 residues. Germline V gene lookup returns CDR1 LNHNV and CDR2 YYDKDF (reference sequence). Written as DNA, the CDR3 is TGTGCCACCAGCCGAAAGACAGGGGCCAATCCTGGCTACACCTTC. It yields the protein CATSRKTGANPGYTF. The full variable domain, in which reference TRBV15 and TRBJ1-2 provide the parts outside the CDR3, is DAMVIQNPRYQVTQFGKPVTLSCSQTLNHNVMYWYQQKSSQAPKLLFHYYDKDFNNEADTPDNFQSRRPNTSFCFLDIRSPGLGDTAMYLCATSRKTGANPGYTFGSGTRLTVV.

This chain connects TRBV3-1 (or the pseudogene TRBV3-2) to TRBJ1-4; D might be TRBD1 (6 bases). Trimming removed 4 bases at V and 4 bases at J, with 10 bases between. Germline V gives CDR1 LGHDT, CDR2 YNNKEL (reference sequence). The CDR3 loop spans 14 amino acids. This CDR3 is CASSPGQFNEKLFF. CDR3 bases: TGTGCCAGCAGCCCAGGACAGTTTAATGAAAAACTGTTTTTT.

The chain couples TRBV5-4 to TRBJ2-7, with 13 bases fitting TRBD2. This CDR3 is 15 amino acids long. Per the germline V gene, CDR1 is SGHNT and CDR2 is YYREEE (reference sequence). V was clipped by 4 bases and J by 3 bases; unmatched bases: 4. The CDR3 loop reads CASSLGTSGVYEQYF. In DNA form, the CDR3 reads TGTGCCAGCAGCCTCGGGACTAGCGGGGTCTACGAGCAGTACTTC.

The V call is TRBV3-1 (or the pseudogene TRBV3-2), the J call TRBJ2-1, with 12 bases identical to TRBD2. The CDR3 loop spans 15 amino acids. Germline V CDR1 and CDR2: LGHDT, YNNKEL (reference sequence). J lost 8 bases, V lost 4 bases, and 6 bases had no gene match. CDR3 in amino acids: CASSLLAGGLYEQFF. CDR3 in DNA: TGTGCCAGCAGCCTGCTAGCGGGGGGGCTTTATGAGCAGTTCTTC.

The chain is built from TRBV3-1 (or the pseudogene TRBV3-2) and TRBJ2-4; TRBD2 matches 13 bases. This CDR3 contains 18 residues. Per germline, CDR1 LGHDT and CDR2 YNNKEL (reference sequence). The J segment lost 0 bases and the V segment lost 3 bases, leaving 5 bases of the junction unmatched. The CDR3 region is CASSQGLAGTLAKNIQYF. Written as DNA, the CDR3 is TGTGCCAGCAGCCAGGGACTAGCGGGGACACTAGCCAAAAACATTCAGTACTTC.

The chain combines TRBV6-5 with TRBJ1-2; D unresolved. CDR3 size: 12 residues. Trimming pared 2 bases from V and 8 bases from J, leaving 9 bases between. Germline CDR1 is MNHEY and CDR2 is SVGAGI. The CDR3 region has the DNA TGTGCCAGCAGTTACGGCGCGGGGGGCTACACCTTC. Protein: CASSYGAGGYTF.

V gene TRBV5-1 combines with J gene TRBJ2-3; 10 positions match TRBD2. Looked up from germline, CDR1 is SGHRS and CDR2 is YFSETQ. The CDR3 is made up of 16 amino acids. After removal of 4 bases from V and 4 bases from J, the junction contained 9 bases not matched to a gene. CDR3 DNA sequence: TGCGCCAGCAGCCAAGAAGCGGGGGGGCCCCCAGATACGCAGTATTTT. It translates to CASSQEAGGPPDTQYF.

V gene TRBV6-5 combines with J gene TRBJ1-1, with 7 bases aligning to TRBD1. There are 14 residues in the CDR3. Germline lookup yields CDR1 MNHEY and CDR2 SVGAGI. Trimming at V came to 4 bases and at J to 5 bases, leaving 7 bases not matched to a gene. The CDR3 bases are TGTGCCAGCAGTTTAGACAGGGCGAGGACTGAAGCTTTCTTT. It encodes CASSLDRARTEAFF.

This clone was observed a single time. The genes are TRBV5-8 and TRBJ2-3; a possible D gene is TRBD1 (6 bases). The CDR3 length is 15 residues. Trimming cost V 1 base and J 1 base, with 10 bases left between them. Germline lookup yields CDR1 SGHTS and CDR2 YDEGEE. Here the CDR3 reads CASSLPQGRTDTQYF. The CDR3 nucleotides are TGTGCCAGCAGCTTGCCCCAGGGGCGCACAGATACGCAGTATTTT.

There are a few counts of this clone. V usage is TRBV28 and J usage is TRBJ1-3; D is possibly TRBD1 (6 bases). The V gene's germline CDR1 is MDHEN and CDR2 SYDVKM. CDR3 length: 16 amino acids. Trimming took 2 bases from V and 1 from J, leaving 12 bases between them. Here the CDR3 DNA reads TGTGCCAGCAGTTTAATCTCGGACAGTTCTGGAAACACCATATATTTT. This translates into CASSLISDSSGNTIYF. Full variable domain (rest looked up from reference TRBV28 and TRBJ1-3): DVKVTQSSRYLVKRTGEKVFLECVQDMDHENMFWYRQDPGLGLRLIYFSYDVKMKEKGDIPEGYSVSREKKERFSLILESASTNQTSMYLCASSLISDSSGNTIYFGEGSWLTVV.

This clone was seen just once. The chain recombines TRBV6-5 with TRBJ1-2; 11 positions agree with TRBD1. The germline V gene has CDR1 MNHEY and CDR2 SVGAGI. The CDR3 length is 13 residues. Germline trimming cut 6 bases from V and 7 bases from J; bases unmatched to any gene: 4. The chain's CDR3 is CASRRTGGGGYTF. CDR3 in DNA: TGTGCCAGCAGGCGGACAGGGGGCGGTGGCTACACCTTC.

This clone was recorded only once. The gene calls are TRBV5-1 and TRBJ2-1; D possibly corresponds to TRBD1 (6 bases). Germline V gene data show CDR1 as SGHRS and CDR2 as YFSETQ. The CDR3 runs to 14 residues. With 4 bases removed from V and 12 bases from J, the gap between germline ends came to 20 bases. In DNA, the CDR3 is TGCGCCAGCAGCGCAGGGGAAGACAATGTCGGGCAGTTCTTC. It yields the protein CASSAGEDNVGQFF.

CDR3: CASSDPSGSGEQFF. The CDR3, as DNA: TGTGCCAGCAGTGACCCTTCTGGTAGCGGAGAGCAGTTCTTC. This rearrangement joins TRBV25-1 to TRBJ2-1, with TRBD2 as a possible D gene (6 bases). The germline V gene has CDR1 MGHDK and CDR2 SYGVNS. Trimming took off 3 bases at V and 10 bases at J, with 16 bases between the two ends. This CDR3 comprises 14 residues.

The V call is TRBV2, the J call TRBJ2-1; TRBD2 matches at 14 bases. The J segment lost 7 bases and the V segment lost 6 bases, leaving 8 bases of the junction unmatched. The CDR3 is made up of 16 amino acids. Germline loops: CDR1 SNHLY, CDR2 FYNNEI. CDR3 coding DNA: TGTGCCAGCAGCGGACTAGCGGGGGGCCATATGAATGAGCAGTTCTTC. Protein product: CASSGLAGGHMNEQFF.

The genes are TRBV5-1 and TRBJ1-3, with unresolved D. This CDR3 spans 14 amino acids. With 0 bases removed from V and 4 bases from J, the gap between germline ends came to 8 bases. Germline V gene data show CDR1 as SGHRS and CDR2 as YFSETQ. The CDR3 DNA is TGCGCCAGCAGCTTGGCCCTATCCGGAAACACCATATATTTT. Its protein is CASSLALSGNTIYF.

The V and J genes are TRBV10-2 and TRBJ2-3; 8 positions agree with TRBD2. The CDR3 has 15 residues. The junction had 8 bases not matched to a gene; V was cut back by 7 bases and J by 2 bases. The germline gives CDR1 WSHSY, CDR2 SAAADI. The DNA of the CDR3 is TGCGCCAGCAATCAGGGGCGGGGGGCCACAGATACGCAGTATTTT. Its protein product is CASNQGRGATDTQYF.

This chain uses TRBV11-2 with TRBJ2-3, with 10 bases identical to TRBD1. Germline V gene sequence: CDR1 SGHAT, CDR2 FQNNGV. V lost 1 base, J lost 9 bases, and 10 bases stayed unmatched. The CDR3 totals 16 residues. CDR3 DNA: TGTGCCAGCAGCTTAGTCGTCCGACAGGGGGCACAAACGCAGTATTTT. It yields the protein CASSLVVRQGAQTQYF.

The gene calls are TRBV6-1 and TRBJ2-7, with 15 bases aligning to TRBD2. The junction had 5 bases not matched to a gene; V was cut back by 4 bases and J by 4 bases. The germline V gene encodes CDR1 MNHNS and CDR2 SASEGT. The CDR3 is 16 residues long. The CDR3 bases are TGTGCCAGCAGTGGAGGACTAGCGGGGGGGTCGTACGAGCAGTACGTC. This encodes CASSGGLAGGSYEQYV.

The V gene is TRBV10-3, the J gene TRBJ1-1; 7 bases agree with TRBD1. V lost 2 bases and J lost 5; bases outside the gene matches: 5. Germline loops: CDR1 ENHRY, CDR2 SYGVKD. The length of the CDR3 is 14 residues. This CDR3 reads CAISEDRVTTEAFF. The DNA of the CDR3 is TGTGCCATCAGTGAGGACAGGGTAACTACTGAAGCTTTCTTT.

This chain connects TRBV6-5 to TRBJ1-3, with 7 bases lining up with TRBD1. The CDR3 is made up of 15 amino acids. After removal of 6 bases from V and 0 bases from J, the junction contained 5 bases not matched to a gene. Looked up from germline, CDR1 is MNHEY and CDR2 is SVGAGI. CDR3 protein: CASSRDSSSGNTIYF. CDR3 coding DNA: TGTGCCAGCAGCCGGGACAGCAGCTCTGGAAACACCATATATTTT.

The CDR3: CASSEPRTGGGTEAFF. The CDR3 DNA reads as TGTGCCAGCAGTGAACCTCGGACAGGCGGTGGAACTGAAGCTTTCTTT. This sequence joins TRBV28 and TRBJ1-1, with TRBD1 identical over 7 bases. This CDR3 has 16 residues. Trimming took 5 bases from V and 5 from J; bases not matched to a gene: 14. Germline V CDR1 and CDR2: MDHEN, SYDVKM.

The chain carries TRBV28 and TRBJ1-1, with TRBD1 matching 7 bases. V dropped 7 bases and J dropped 7; count of bases not matched to a gene: 21. The CDR3 sequence is 17 residues long. Germline V gene data show CDR1 as MDHEN and CDR2 as SYDVKM. The CDR3 is CASTFGRGQPGSIEAFF. The CDR3 DNA is TGTGCCAGCACTTTCGGGCGGGGACAGCCCGGGAGCATTGAAGCTTTCTTT.

This clone was seen only a few times. CDR3 sequence (DNA): TGTGCCAGCAGCCAAGGGCCTCTCGGAAACACCATATATTTT. This encodes CASSQGPLGNTIYF. V usage is TRBV3-1 (or the pseudogene TRBV3-2) and J usage is TRBJ1-3; D remains unclear. This CDR3 is 14 amino acids long. V dropped 1 base and J dropped 4 bases, with 8 bases sitting between them. Germline loops: CDR1 LGHDT, CDR2 YNNKEL (reference sequence).

This chain joins TRBV6-1 and TRBJ2-1; no clear D. CDR1 is MNHNS, CDR2 SASEGT, per germline. This CDR3 has 15 residues. The V end was cut by 1 base, the J end by 1 base, with 8 bases between. CDR3 bases: TGTGCCAGCAGTGAAGAACTATCTTCCTACAATGAGCAGTTCTTC. It codes for CASSEELSSYNEQFF.

This rearrangement joins TRBV6-6 to TRBJ1-1; 10 bases align to TRBD1. V was clipped by 7 bases and J by 4 bases; unmatched bases: 9. The CDR3 consists of 15 residues. Germline V gene lookup returns CDR1 MNHNY and CDR2 SVGAGI (reference sequence). The CDR3 region is CASTIRQGAGTEAFF. Written as DNA, the CDR3 is TGTGCCAGCACGATCCGACAGGGGGCGGGCACTGAAGCTTTCTTT.

This chain joins TRBV2 and TRBJ2-1; TRBD1 agrees at 10 bases. CDR3 length: 14 residues. Germline lookup yields CDR1 SNHLY and CDR2 FYNNEI. The V gene end was trimmed by 4 bases and the J gene end by 9 bases; junction bases not matched to a gene: 6. CDR3 nucleotides: TGTGCCAGCAGTGGGACAGGGGGGGTTGGTGAGCAGTTCTTC. It yields the protein CASSGTGGVGEQFF. The entire variable domain, with the rest obtained from reference TRBV2 and TRBJ2-1, is as follows: EPEVTQTPSHQVTQMGQEVILRCVPISNHLYFYWYRQILGQKVEFLVSFYNNEISEKSEIFDDQFSVERPDGSNFTLKIRSTKLEDSAMYFCASSGTGGVGEQFFGPGTRLTVL.

The rearrangement links TRBV12-3 or TRBV12-4 to TRBJ1-2, with unresolved D. CDR3 size: 13 residues. V lost 6 bases to trimming and J lost 2 bases, with 10 bases between them. The CDR3 is CASSKRENYGYTF. CDR3 bases: TGTGCCAGCAGCAAAAGAGAAAACTATGGCTACACCTTC.

This clone appeared once. The V gene is TRBV18, the J gene TRBJ2-7, with D possibly being TRBD2 (5 bases). This CDR3 comprises 16 residues. Germline CDR1 reads KGHSH; CDR2 reads LQKENI. Deletions cut 3 bases from V and 1 base from J, with 16 bases between. The CDR3 bases are TGTGCCAGCTCACCGAGCTGGTCCGGACTTTCCTACGAGCAGTACTTC. Translated, it gives CASSPSWSGLSYEQYF.

The CDR3 spells CASSPRTEGGYTF. CDR3 sequence (DNA): TGTGCCAGCTCACCCCGGACGGAGGGAGGCTACACCTTC. The chain carries TRBV18 and TRBJ1-2; the D is unclear. This CDR3 spans 13 amino acids. V was clipped by 3 bases and J by 8 bases, with 13 bases between them. The V gene's germline CDR1 is KGHSH and CDR2 LQKENI.

This rearrangement joins TRBV5-1 to TRBJ1-1; a possible D gene is TRBD1 (6 bases). With 0 bases removed from V and 8 bases from J, the gap between germline ends came to 11 bases. The germline V gene has CDR1 SGHRS and CDR2 YFSETQ. The CDR3 totals 13 residues. The CDR3 coding sequence is TGCGCCAGCAGCTTGGGGACAGCCGGCGAAGCTTTCTTT. It specifies CASSLGTAGEAFF.

This clone came up once. V gene TRBV11-2 combines with J gene TRBJ2-3, with D tentatively TRBD2 (5 bases). CDR1 and CDR2 from the germline V gene are SGHAT and FQNNGV. This CDR3 has 17 amino acids. V was clipped by 3 bases and J by 2 bases, with 18 bases between them. In nucleotides, the CDR3 is TGTGCCAGCAGCTTCCGGGGATACTACGGCTTCACAGATACGCAGTATTTT. It specifies CASSFRGYYGFTDTQYF. The variable domain in full, with the rest retrieved from reference TRBV11-2 and TRBJ2-3, is EAGVAQSPRYKIIEKRQSVAFWCNPISGHATLYWYQQILGQGPKLLIQFQNNGVVDDSQLPKDRFSAERLKGVDSTLKIQPAKLEDSAVYLCASSFRGYYGFTDTQYFGPGTRLTVL.